The rows below give T cell receptor beta chains drawn from one sample of a study of radiotherapy plus CTLA-4 blockade in lung cancer. Here immunoSEQ multiplex PCR was the method, and the copy in TCRdb shows in-frame clones only, minus some. The sample lists about 97,000 clones; 65% to 75% were seen once. The input for sequencing was peripheral blood, taken from a patient treated with radiotherapy plus ipilimumab. These receptors were taken from a human donor with non-small cell lung cancer who had a partial response to radiotherapy plus ipilimumab. Some clones in this sample may be carry-over from other donors' samples. Each CDR3 is given with its conserved first and last residue. Fields, in order: J gene, V gene, clone size, D gene, CDR3 protein, CDR3 DNA. D genes are given only for firm matches. A row's size may be missing; if present it is once, few, many or a size class.

TRBJ2-3 TRBV18 once NA CASSPQSTDTQYF TGTGCCAGCTCACCCCAGAGCACAGATACGCAGTATTTT
TRBJ2-1 TRBV29-1 NA TRBD2 CSGTSGVNEQFF TGCAGCGGGACTAGCGGGGTCAATGAGCAGTTCTTC
TRBJ1-3 TRBV6-6 NA TRBD1 CASSSTGDWGNTIYF TGTGCCAGCAGTTCGACAGGGGATTGGGGAAACACCATATATTTT
TRBJ2-1 TRBV27 NA NA CASSSNAEGPYNEQFF TGTGCCAGCAGTTCTAATGCGGAGGGCCCCTACAATGAGCAGTTCTTC
TRBJ2-2 TRBV7-6 NA NA CASSSNRLVTGELFF TGTGCCAGCAGCTCAAATCGGCTAGTCACCGGGGAGCTGTTTTTT
TRBJ2-2 TRBV5-1 once TRBD2 CASSAGEANTGELFF TGCGCCAGCAGCGCGGGGGAAGCGAACACCGGGGAGCTGTTTTTT
TRBJ2-7 TRBV7-2 NA TRBD2 CASSFYAPAGGYEQYF TGTGCCAGCAGCTTTTATGCACCCGCGGGAGGATACGAGCAGTACTTC
TRBJ2-5 TRBV5-5 few TRBD2 CASSISSGVEETQYF TGTGCCAGCAGTATATCTAGCGGGGTTGAAGAGACCCAGTACTTC
TRBJ2-7 TRBV28 NA TRBD2 CASSLTTSSGYEQYF TGTGCCAGCAGTTTAACAACATCTAGCGGATACGAGCAGTACTTC
TRBJ2-2 TRBV2 NA NA CASSYAGTIGGELFF TGTGCCAGCAGTTATGCCGGGACAATAGGCGGGGAGCTGTTTTTT